These 14 T cell receptor beta chains were all obtained from the same sample, sequenced in a study of shared clonotypes between healthy human individuals. Sequencing was performed with immunoSEQ multiplex PCR; in TCRdb, only in-frame clones are kept and a portion is missing. The sample has some 240,000 clones; approximately 65% are singletons. Specimen: memory CD4+ T cells sorted from blood. Subset indicated: CD45RA-negative fraction. The source of these receptors is a man under 40 in good health.

CDR3: CASRTGTGSYEQYF. The CDR3, as DNA: TGTGCCAGCAGAACGGGGACAGGGAGCTACGAGCAGTACTTC. The gene calls are TRBV6-6 and TRBJ2-7; 9 bases are shared with TRBD1. The germline gives CDR1 MNHNY, CDR2 SVGAGI (reference sequence). Unmatched junction bases numbered 6, after V lost 6 bases and J lost 3 bases. This CDR3 contains 14 residues.

The genes are TRBV2 and TRBJ1-5; tentative D call: TRBD1 (5 bases). The CDR3 runs to 14 residues. Germline V CDR1 and CDR2: SNHLY, FYNNEI. With 6 bases removed from V and 7 bases from J, the gap between germline ends came to 16 bases. The CDR3 here is CASRDQGSIQPQHF. The CDR3 DNA reads as TGTGCCAGCAGAGACCAGGGTTCCATCCAGCCCCAGCATTTT.

The table lists this clone with a few counts. V usage is TRBV5-6 and J usage is TRBJ2-7, with D perhaps TRBD1 or TRBD2 (5 bases each). V lost 0 bases to trimming and J lost 5 bases, with 12 bases between them. Germline V lookup: CDR1 SGHDT, CDR2 YYEEEE. The CDR3 is 14 amino acids. The CDR3 is CASSLESGTHEQYF. CDR3 nucleotide sequence: TGTGCCAGCAGCTTGGAATCCGGGACCCACGAGCAGTACTTC.

There are a few counts of this clone. This chain joins TRBV18 and TRBJ2-1; D may be TRBD1 (6 bases). The V gene lost 3 bases and the J gene lost 5 bases, with 14 bases spanning the gap. Germline loops: CDR1 KGHSH, CDR2 LQKENI. The CDR3 has 15 residues. The CDR3 nucleotides read TGTGCCAGCTCACCCGGGACAACACTTAACAATGAGCAGTTCTTC. Its protein product is CASSPGTTLNNEQFF.

The gene calls are TRBV27 and TRBJ1-4; D possibly corresponds to TRBD1 (5 bases). The CDR3 sequence is 14 residues long. V shed 7 bases and J shed 7 bases, with 16 bases lying between them. The germline gives CDR1 MNHEY, CDR2 SMNVEV (reference sequence). The DNA for the CDR3 is TGTGCCAGCACCAACTGGGGGGAAGGTGAAAAACTGTTTTTT. Translation gives CASTNWGEGEKLFF.

J is TRBJ2-1 and V is TRBV19; the match to TRBD2 covers 14 bases. Looked up from germline, CDR1 is LNHDA and CDR2 is SQIVND (reference sequence). The V segment lost 9 bases and the J segment 8 bases; nucleotides outside the gene matches: 6. CDR3 length: 14 amino acids. The CDR3 loop is CASGTSGGRDEQFF. In nucleotides, the CDR3 is TGTGCCAGCGGGACTAGCGGGGGCCGAGATGAGCAGTTCTTC.

CDR3 bases: TGTGCCAGTAGGGATGGGATCCCCACAGATACGCAGTATTTT. It specifies CASRDGIPTDTQYF. V gene TRBV19 combines with J gene TRBJ2-3; D is uncertain. The CDR3 runs to 14 residues. The germline V gene has CDR1 LNHDA and CDR2 SQIVND (reference sequence). Trimming left V 6 bases short and J 2 bases short, with 12 bases between.

There are a few counts of this clone. V and J are TRBV7-9 and TRBJ2-7; D gene uncertain. This CDR3 region has 15 residues. Germline V lookup: CDR1 SEHNR, CDR2 FQNEAQ (reference sequence). The V gene lost 2 bases and the J gene lost 4 bases, with 15 bases spanning the gap. The CDR3 bases are TGTGCCAGCAGCTTAATAACGAGTCTTGGTTACGAGCAGTACTTC. Encoded protein: CASSLITSLGYEQYF.

This clone was observed a handful of times. The chain uses TRBV7-6 and TRBJ1-4; D is undetermined. The CDR3 extends over 14 amino acids. Germline V gene data show CDR1 as SGHVS and CDR2 as FNYEAQ. V was trimmed by 3 bases and J by 7 bases, leaving 12 bases between them. The CDR3 loop is CASSFSRAFEKLFF. The CDR3 DNA follows: TGTGCCAGCAGCTTTTCTAGGGCCTTTGAAAAACTGTTTTTT.

The genes are TRBV19 and TRBJ1-5; D unresolved. V shed 6 bases and J shed 3 bases, with 6 bases lying between them. The CDR3 totals 12 residues. Germline loops: CDR1 LNHDA, CDR2 SQIVND (reference sequence). The CDR3 region is CASRYVNQPQHF. In DNA form, the CDR3 reads TGTGCCAGTAGATATGTCAATCAGCCCCAGCATTTT.

This chain uses TRBV5-5 with TRBJ2-7; possible D gene TRBD1, 6 bases. This CDR3 is 15 amino acids long. Deletions cut 2 bases from V and 3 bases from J, with 15 bases between. Germline V lookup: CDR1 SGHKS, CDR2 YYEKEE (reference sequence). The CDR3 protein is CASSFRDRSDYEQYF. CDR3 in DNA: TGTGCCAGCAGCTTCCGCGACAGGAGTGACTACGAGCAGTACTTC.

Of note for this clone: The junction shows a germline mismatch at one end, possibly a read error. The chain employs TRBV6-5 and TRBJ2-7; 12 positions agree with TRBD2. The CDR3 has 14 residues. Germline CDR1 is MNHEY and CDR2 is SVGAGI. The CDR3 DNA reads as TGTGCCAGCAGTAGACTAGCGGGAGCCTATGAGCAGTACTTC. This codes for CASSRLAGAYEQYF.

The chain employs TRBV9 and TRBJ2-7; D gene unclear. Germline lookup yields CDR1 SGDLS and CDR2 YYNGEE. The CDR3 has 15 amino acids. V was trimmed by 0 bases and J by 4 bases, leaving 14 bases between them. The CDR3 sequence is CASSVAEGKDYEQYF. The CDR3 DNA follows: TGTGCCAGCAGCGTAGCGGAAGGGAAGGATTACGAGCAGTACTTC.

This clone was detected only a few times. The CDR3 coding sequence is TGTGCCAGCAGCACGACCGGGGAAGGAGGCACTGAAGCTTTCTTT. Residues: CASSTTGEGGTEAFF. The rearrangement uses TRBV11-3 and TRBJ1-1, with no clear D. The CDR3 is 15 residues long. Germline-derived CDR1 and CDR2 are SGHNT and YENEEA. The V end was cut by 5 bases, the J end by 4 bases, with 17 bases between.